A single sample is the source of the 25 T cell receptor beta chains below, sequenced in a study of regulatory T cells in long-lasting Graves disease. This sample's time point: persistent/refractory GD, antithyroid drugs over 5 years with positive TRAb. Preparation of the TCR library used RNA extracted from PBMCs. Construction of the TCR beta libraries employed iRepertoire HTBI primers in conjunction with Arm-PCR of CDR3 regions. From the multiplex PCR reads, TCRdb called clonotypes with MiXCR, one entry per CDR3 protein. The sample has about 470,000 distinct CDR3 sequences, 20% to 25% seen once. The sample consisted of peripheral blood mononuclear cells (PBMCs), taken when the disease was refractory, from a patient treated with antithyroid drugs. These receptors came from a female donor with Graves disease.

The chain joins TRBV7-2 to TRBJ2-5; either TRBD1 or TRBD2 may supply D (6 bases each). The CDR3 extends over 14 amino acids. Germline loops: CDR1 SGHTA, CDR2 FQGNSA. The V gene lost 5 bases and the J gene lost 7 bases, with 17 bases spanning the gap. Written as DNA, the CDR3 is TGTGCCAGCAGCCCGAGGGGGGCGGCTGCGACCCAGTACTTC. Its translation is CASSPRGAAATQYF.

This clonotype was observed a handful of times. The chain combines TRBV9 with TRBJ1-4, with D tentatively TRBD1 (5 bases). The length of the CDR3 is 15 residues. V lost 0 bases, J lost 7 bases, and 13 bases lay in between. CDR1 is SGDLS, CDR2 YYNGEE, per germline. CDR3 sequence (DNA): TGTGCCAGCAGCGTAGCTCAGGGTTACGGTGAAAAACTGTTTTTT. Protein sequence: CASSVAQGYGEKLFF.

This clonotype has only a few counts. The chain combines TRBV6-5 with TRBJ2-7; D gene uncertain. Trimming removed 2 bases at V and 3 bases at J, with 8 bases between. Germline V gene lookup returns CDR1 MNHEY and CDR2 SVGAGI. This CDR3 spans 13 amino acids. Here the CDR3 reads CASSYGYNYEQYF. The CDR3 coding sequence is TGTGCCAGCAGTTACGGCTACAACTACGAGCAGTACTTC.

The table lists this clonotype with many counts. The chain recombines TRBV27 with TRBJ2-7; 8 positions match TRBD1. This CDR3 has 14 amino acids. Trimming took 4 bases from V and 3 from J; bases not matched to a gene: 5. The germline CDR1 and CDR2 sequences are MNHEY and SMNVEV (reference sequence). CDR3 protein: CASSSGQGVYEQYF. In DNA, the CDR3 is TGTGCCAGCAGTTCCGGACAGGGAGTCTACGAGCAGTACTTC.

The table lists this clonotype with many counts. The genes are TRBV19 and TRBJ1-2; no firm D call. This CDR3 contains 13 residues. Deletions cut 3 bases from V and 4 bases from J, with 9 bases between. The germline gives CDR1 LNHDA, CDR2 SQIVND (reference sequence). CDR3 sequence: CASSIGRTYGYTF. The DNA of the CDR3 is TGTGCCAGTAGTATCGGAAGGACCTATGGCTACACCTTC.

A remark on this clonotype: A far larger clone is one nucleotide away, so this likely arose from a read error. The V gene is TRBV6-5, the J gene TRBJ1-2; perhaps TRBD1 as D (5 bases). Germline V gene sequence: CDR1 MNHEY, CDR2 SVGAGI. V was pared by 2 bases and J by 5 bases, with 12 bases between. The CDR3 totals 14 residues. In DNA form, the CDR3 reads TGTGCCAGCAGTTACAGACAGAACTCGTATGGCTACACCTTC. As protein: CASSYRQNSYGYTF.

In its sample, this clonotype was seen many times. V gene TRBV11-3 combines with J gene TRBJ1-2; 8 positions agree with TRBD1. The CDR3 is 14 residues long. Germline loops: CDR1 SGHNT, CDR2 YENEEA. J gave up 0 bases and V 7 bases, and 4 bases lay outside the gene matches. CDR3 DNA: TGTGCCAGCACCCCGGGACAGGCTAACTATGGCTACACCTTC. It specifies CASTPGQANYGYTF.

The J gene is TRBJ2-1, the V gene TRBV6-1; D is undetermined. The CDR3 covers 13 residues. The germline CDR1 and CDR2 sequences are MNHNS and SASEGT. The V gene lost 8 bases and the J gene lost 8 bases, with 16 bases spanning the gap. CDR3 region: CASQISLGYEQFF. CDR3 DNA sequence: TGTGCCAGCCAGATCTCCCTTGGGTATGAGCAGTTCTTC.

This clonotype was found a few times. The rearrangement uses TRBV29-1 and TRBJ1-2; tentative D call: TRBD1 (6 bases). The length of the CDR3 is 14 residues. Looked up from germline, CDR1 is SQVTM and CDR2 is ANQGSEA. The ends were cut back, 0 bases at V and 8 bases at J, with 16 bases in the middle. The CDR3 loop is CSVEDPIGGRGYTF. The CDR3 DNA reads as TGCAGCGTTGAAGATCCGATCGGGGGGCGCGGCTACACCTTC. Variable domain in full (rest from reference TRBV29-1 and TRBJ1-2): SAVISQKPSRDICQRGTSLTIQCQVDSQVTMMFWYRQQPGQSLTLIATANQGSEATYESGFVIDKFPISRPNLTFSTLTVSNMSPEDSSIYLCSVEDPIGGRGYTFGSGTRLTVV.

There are a few counts of this clonotype. This chain uses TRBV30 with TRBJ2-5, with D unclear. The CDR3 is 15 residues long. From germline, CDR1 is GTSNPN and CDR2 SVGIG (reference sequence). V lost 4 bases and J lost 1, with 16 bases in between. The CDR3 sequence is CAWTSDEPPQETQYF. CDR3 nucleotides: TGTGCCTGGACCTCGGACGAGCCACCCCAAGAGACCCAGTACTTC.

This clonotype was observed a handful of times. This sequence joins TRBV28 and TRBJ1-3, with a tentative D call TRBD1 (6 bases). Germline V gene sequence: CDR1 MDHEN, CDR2 SYDVKM. The CDR3 totals 13 residues. Trimming took 5 bases from V and 2 from J, leaving 7 bases between them. CDR3 sequence: CASSGGPGNTIYF. CDR3 DNA: TGTGCCAGCAGTGGGGGGCCTGGAAACACCATATATTTT.

The chain is built from TRBV11-2 and TRBJ2-5; 8 nucleotides match TRBD2. The CDR3 runs to 15 residues. V shed 3 bases, J shed 6 bases, and the junction held 9 bases outside the gene matches. CDR1 and CDR2 (germline): SGHAT, FQNNGV. Here the CDR3 DNA reads TGTGCCAGCAGCTTCCCGGAGCGGGGGCAAAAGACCCAGTACTTC. Translated: CASSFPERGQKTQYF.

This clonotype was seen a handful of times. Its ends do not fully match the called genes, so a read error is possible. This chain connects TRBV7-7 to TRBJ2-7; no firm D call. The CDR3 is 17 residues long. Germline V gives CDR1 SSHAT, CDR2 FNYEAQ (reference sequence). CDR3 loop: CASSLGKRWPSGYEQYF. Here the CDR3 DNA reads TGTGCTAGCAGCTTAGGGAAGAGATGGCCTTCTGGCTACGAGCAGTACTTC.

This clonotype was found a few times. The CDR3 reads CASSYSYERGAGYTF. The CDR3 region has the DNA TGTGCCAGCAGTTACTCTTATGAACGGGGGGCGGGCTACACCTTC. This sequence joins TRBV6-5 and TRBJ1-2; a weak D match, TRBD1 (6 bases). The CDR3 extends over 15 amino acids. CDR1 MNHEY and CDR2 SVGAGI come from the germline V gene. Trimming cost V 0 bases and J 8 bases, with 16 bases left between them.

The V gene is TRBV3-1, the J gene TRBJ2-5; possible D gene TRBD2, 6 bases. Germline lookup yields CDR1 LGHDT and CDR2 YNNKEL (reference sequence). CDR3 length: 15 residues. Deletions cut 4 bases from V and 2 bases from J, with 14 bases between. The DNA of the CDR3 is TGTGCCAGCAGCCCGGGGGAGAGGCGGCAAGAGACCCAGTACTTC. This codes for CASSPGERRQETQYF.

This clonotype was seen a handful of times. The V gene is TRBV7-2, the J gene TRBJ1-5; D call uncertain. The CDR3 covers 14 residues. Germline V gene lookup returns CDR1 SGHTA and CDR2 FQGNSA. V dropped 0 bases and J dropped 5 bases, with 8 bases sitting between them. CDR3 DNA: TGTGCCAGCAGCTTAGCCGCTAGGGATCAGCCCCAGCATTTT. It is translated as CASSLAARDQPQHF.

The rearrangement links TRBV15 to TRBJ1-2; 7 bases fit TRBD1. J lost 7 bases, V lost 8 bases, and 13 bases had no gene match. This CDR3 comprises 14 residues. Germline loops: CDR1 LNHNV, CDR2 YYDKDF (reference sequence). CDR3 sequence (DNA): TGTGCCACCTCATTAGACAGGGATAATTCTGGCTACACCTTC. It codes for CATSLDRDNSGYTF.

V and J are TRBV5-1 and TRBJ2-5; a weak D match, TRBD2 (5 bases). CDR3 length: 14 amino acids. The V gene's germline CDR1 is SGHRS and CDR2 YFSETQ. V lost 1 base and J 5 bases, leaving 12 bases between the germline ends. Written as DNA, the CDR3 is TGCGCCAGCAGCTTGTTTGCGGGCCAGGAGACCCAGTACTTC. It codes for CASSLFAGQETQYF.

This clonotype was counted at least ten times. The chain links TRBV28 to TRBJ1-2, with D maybe TRBD1 (6 bases). Germline values: CDR1 MDHEN, CDR2 SYDVKM. The CDR3 extends over 15 amino acids. Trimming shortened V by 3 bases and J by 2 bases, and 13 bases separated the two germline ends. CDR3 sequence reads: CASSLDRTANYGYTF. CDR3 coding DNA: TGTGCCAGCAGTTTGGATAGGACAGCGAACTATGGCTACACCTTC.

This clonotype came up a few times. In nucleotides, the CDR3 is TGTGCCAGTAGTCCTGGACAGGGTAAATCAGATACGCAGTATTTT. Protein sequence: CASSPGQGKSDTQYF. The chain uses TRBV19 and TRBJ2-3; 8 nucleotides match TRBD1. Germline lookup yields CDR1 LNHDA and CDR2 SQIVND (reference sequence). The trim removed 5 bases at V and 4 bases at J, leaving 8 bases unmatched. The CDR3 is 15 amino acids. Drawing the rest from reference TRBV19 and TRBJ2-3, the complete variable domain is DGGITQSPKYLFRKEGQNVTLSCEQNLNHDAMYWYRQDPGQGLRLIYYSQIVNDFQKGDIAEGYSVSREKKESFPLTVTSAQKNPTAFYLCASSPGQGKSDTQYFGPGTRLTVL.

This clonotype was counted many times. This chain connects TRBV20-1 to TRBJ2-7; the match to TRBD2 covers 8 bases. The CDR3 covers 15 residues. With V trimmed by 5 bases and J by 0 bases, 9 bases remained unmatched. Germline CDR1 DFQATT, CDR2 SNEGSKA (reference sequence). CDR3 coding DNA: TGCAGTGCTCAGGCCGGGACTAGGAGCTCCTACGAGCAGTACTTC. It encodes CSAQAGTRSSYEQYF.

This clonotype was seen repeatedly, ten times or more. The J gene is TRBJ2-2, the V gene TRBV11-2; D possibly corresponds to TRBD2 (6 bases). Germline assignment: CDR1 SGHAT and CDR2 FQNNGV. V was pared by 6 bases and J by 5 bases, with 16 bases between. The CDR3 loop spans 15 amino acids. This CDR3 is CASRRLGGGTGELFF. Written as DNA, the CDR3 is TGTGCCAGCAGACGACTGGGGGGAGGTACCGGGGAGCTGTTTTTT.

The V and J genes are TRBV28 and TRBJ2-1; TRBD2 matches 8 bases. This CDR3 has 16 residues. The J segment lost 4 bases and the V segment lost 6 bases, leaving 11 bases of the junction unmatched. CDR1 is MDHEN and CDR2 is SYDVKM in the germline V gene. The CDR3 loop reads CASSLGGAGVYNEQFF. The CDR3 DNA sequence: TGTGCCAGCAGCCTCGGGGGGGCCGGGGTTTACAATGAGCAGTTCTTC.

The chain uses TRBV2 and TRBJ2-7; a possible D gene is TRBD1 (6 bases). Germline V gene sequence: CDR1 SNHLY, CDR2 FYNNEI. The length of the CDR3 is 16 residues. V lost 3 bases to trimming and J lost 3 bases, with 18 bases between them. Here the CDR3 DNA reads TGTGCCAGCAGTGATGAGGGGGACCTTTACTACTACGAGCAGTACTTC. As protein: CASSDEGDLYYYEQYF.

This clonotype has a handful of counts. The CDR3 loop reads CASSLGQIHTGELFF. The CDR3 DNA is TGCGCCAGCAGCTTGGGACAGATCCACACCGGGGAGCTGTTTTTT. V is TRBV5-1 and J is TRBJ2-2, with a possible D match to TRBD1 (5 bases). This CDR3 has 15 amino acids. The V gene lost 0 bases and the J gene lost 3 bases, with 9 bases spanning the gap. The germline CDR1 and CDR2 sequences are SGHRS and YFSETQ.